The present TCR beta chain was sequenced within a study of OX40 agonist ivuxolimab in advanced cancers. As for the study more broadly: The costimulatory receptor OX40 (CD134) was targeted by ivuxolimab, a fully human IgG2 agonistic monoclonal antibody. Patients were allowed to have had prior anti-PD-1, anti-PD-L1 or anti-CTLA-4 therapy, and around two fifths of the dose-escalation patients had been treated with checkpoint inhibitors. Intravenous ivuxolimab was administered to patients every 2 weeks at six dose levels: 0.01, 0.1, 0.3, 1.5, 3 and 10 mg/kg. Partial responses occurred in three dose-escalation patients, of whom one had hepatocellular carcinoma and two had cutaneous melanoma. Peripheral TCRbeta sequencing aimed to test whether ivuxolimab altered TCR sequence diversity and caused clonal T-cell expansion. The paper reports the monotherapy dose-escalation portion (N of about 47 patients) of the phase I ivuxolimab trial. Of the approximately 54 patients in dose escalation, around 19 had hepatocellular carcinoma, approximately 15 had melanoma, 9 had renal cell carcinoma and 9 had head and neck cancer. A male proportion of roughly 80% and a mean age of 60 years, ranging from about 20 to 79, were recorded for the dose-escalation cohort.

Study-level results and caveats: Low levels of normalized T-cell clonal expansion were also shown by some nonresponding patients. In the 0.1-3.0 mg/kg groups, partial responders were among the patients with the lowest normalized peripheral clonal expansion, particularly in CD8+ T cells. At doses of 0.1 to 3.0 mg/kg, clonal expansion of both CD4+ and CD8+ blood T cells was observed from baseline to week 6. The antigen specificity of the clonally expanded peripheral T cells was not determined. On average, CD8+ T cells showed more expanded clones than CD4+ T cells after ivuxolimab.

CDR1 MGHRA and CDR2 YSYEKL are derived from the germline V gene. From cysteine to phenylalanine, the CDR3 is 13 amino acids long. CDR3 DNA only is kept here, 39 bases in frame from base 1. V sheds 6 bases and J sheds 0 bases, leaving 8 bases between their ends. Patients with a history of autoimmune disease or receiving systemic immunosuppression were excluded from the trial. Peripheral blood for TCR sequencing was collected from all dose cohorts at baseline, on cycle 4 day 1, and on cycle 7 day 1. The samples were drawn from a first-in-human, open-label, multicenter phase I dose-escalation trial of ivuxolimab. Adults with locally advanced or metastatic head and neck squamous cell, hepatocellular, melanoma or renal cell carcinoma were enrolled in the trial. Before TCR sequencing, CD4+ T cells and CD8+ T cells from peripheral blood were sorted into separate populations. Genomic DNA was isolated from the sorted cells so that the TCRbeta CDR3 region could be sequenced. The immunoSEQ Assay was used for sequencing of TCRbeta CDR3 regions. In TCRdb, the immuneACCESS table is reduced to in-frame sequences with V and J assigned. These tables do not hold every clone; where another copy was compared, an unresolved V gene accounts for under half, and the others remain unexplained. The sample table holds 75,000 to 80,000 clones, of which approximately 95% were seen once. The top ten clones comprise about a fifth of the sample.

As for this clone: Its antigen target is currently unknown. The record has no base qualities; no much larger clone is one base away.

This specimen was CD4+ or CD8+ T cells sorted from blood, taken in a trial of the OX40 agonist ivuxolimab. This sequence originates from an adult with an advanced solid tumor such as melanoma, head and neck, liver or kidney cancer. The sequence joins TRBV4-1 to TRBJ2-5; the D call could be TRBD1 or TRBD2, with each sharing 5 bases. The nucleotide sequence is TGCGCCAGCAGGGGGGACCACCAAGAGACCCAGTACTTC. It translates to CASRGDHQETQYF.